This T cell receptor (beta chain) is drawn from a study of blood T cells in healthy people across ages. In the study overall: Per two T cells, about one barcoded beta molecule was captured through template switching.

Notes on this clonotype: Its matching antigen is unknown.

Study outcomes and limitations: Both higher diversity and more naive CD4+ cells marked long-lived donors when set against aged donors. Observed TCR beta diversity showed a strong correlation with the percentage of naive T cells as measured by flow cytometry.

PCR was performed a second time for about 7 to 12 cycles using a sample-barcoded 5' primer and a J-beta primer mix. Each CDR3 protein gets one entry after TCRdb re-called the 5' RACE reads with MiXCR. Of around 1,600,000 distinct CDR3 sequences detected, approximately 43% appear once; the ten largest clones hold less than 5%. Sequencing was performed on blood. This sequence originates from a woman aged 18-30 years in good health.

CDR3 region: CANSRALAAFASFYNEQFF. The CDR3 nucleotides are TGTGCCAACAGTCGAGCTTTAGCGGCCTTTGCCAGCTTCTACAATGAGCAGTTCTTC. The chain uses TRBV3-1 and TRBJ2-1, with D tentatively TRBD2 (6 bases). The V end lost 10 bases, the J end lost 3 bases, and 31 bases lay between the germline ends. The length of the CDR3 is 19 residues. Germline V gives CDR1 LGHDT, CDR2 YNNKEL (reference sequence).